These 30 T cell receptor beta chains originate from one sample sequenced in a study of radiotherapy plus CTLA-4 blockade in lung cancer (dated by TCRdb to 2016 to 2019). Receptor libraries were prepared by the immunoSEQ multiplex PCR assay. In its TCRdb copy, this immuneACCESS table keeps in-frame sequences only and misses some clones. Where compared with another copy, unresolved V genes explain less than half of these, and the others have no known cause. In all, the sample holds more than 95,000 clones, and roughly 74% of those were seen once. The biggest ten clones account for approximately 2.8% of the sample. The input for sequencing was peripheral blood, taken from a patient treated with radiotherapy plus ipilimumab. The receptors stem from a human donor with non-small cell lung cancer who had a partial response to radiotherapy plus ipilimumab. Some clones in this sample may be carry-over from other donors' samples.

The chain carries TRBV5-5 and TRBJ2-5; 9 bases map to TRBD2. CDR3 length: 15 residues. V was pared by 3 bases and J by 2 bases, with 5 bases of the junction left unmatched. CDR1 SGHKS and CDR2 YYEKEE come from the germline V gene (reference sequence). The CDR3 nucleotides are TGTGCCAGCAGCTGGGAGCTAGCGGGACAAGAGACCCAGTACTTC. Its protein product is CASSWELAGQETQYF.

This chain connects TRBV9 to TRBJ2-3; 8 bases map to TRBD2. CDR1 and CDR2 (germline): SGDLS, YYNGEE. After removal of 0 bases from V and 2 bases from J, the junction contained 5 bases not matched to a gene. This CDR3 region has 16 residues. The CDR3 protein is CASSVGLAGLTDTQYF. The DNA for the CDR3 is TGTGCCAGCAGCGTAGGATTAGCGGGGCTCACAGATACGCAGTATTTT.

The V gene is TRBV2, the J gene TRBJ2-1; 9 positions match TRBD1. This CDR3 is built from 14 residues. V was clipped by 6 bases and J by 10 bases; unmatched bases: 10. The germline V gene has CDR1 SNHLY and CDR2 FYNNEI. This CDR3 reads CASSPWDRAQEQFF. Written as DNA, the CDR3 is TGTGCCAGCAGCCCCTGGGACAGGGCACAGGAGCAGTTCTTC.

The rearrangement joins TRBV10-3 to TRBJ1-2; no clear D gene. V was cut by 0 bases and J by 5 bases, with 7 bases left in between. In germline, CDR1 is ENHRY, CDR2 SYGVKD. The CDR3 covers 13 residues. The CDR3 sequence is CAISESSGYGYTF. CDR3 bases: TGTGCCATCAGTGAGTCATCGGGATATGGCTACACCTTC.

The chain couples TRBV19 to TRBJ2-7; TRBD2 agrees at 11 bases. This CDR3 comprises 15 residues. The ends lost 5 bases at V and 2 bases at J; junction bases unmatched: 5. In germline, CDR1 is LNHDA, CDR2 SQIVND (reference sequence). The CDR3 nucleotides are TGTGCCAGTAGTCAAGGGACTAGCGGAGCCTACGAGCAGTACTTC. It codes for CASSQGTSGAYEQYF.

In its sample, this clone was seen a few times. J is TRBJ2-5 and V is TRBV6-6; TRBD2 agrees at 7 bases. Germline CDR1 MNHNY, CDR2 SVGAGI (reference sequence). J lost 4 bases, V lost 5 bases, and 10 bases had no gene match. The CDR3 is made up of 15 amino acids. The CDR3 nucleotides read TGTGCCAGCAGTCTGGAGGGAGGGCCCCGAGAGACCCAGTACTTC. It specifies CASSLEGGPRETQYF.

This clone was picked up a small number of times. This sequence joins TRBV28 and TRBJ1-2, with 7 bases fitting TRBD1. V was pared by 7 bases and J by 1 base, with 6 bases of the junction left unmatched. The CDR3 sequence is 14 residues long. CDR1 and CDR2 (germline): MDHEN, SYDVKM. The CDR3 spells CASNNRGGNYGYTF. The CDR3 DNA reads TGTGCCAGCAATAACAGGGGAGGTAACTATGGCTACACCTTC.

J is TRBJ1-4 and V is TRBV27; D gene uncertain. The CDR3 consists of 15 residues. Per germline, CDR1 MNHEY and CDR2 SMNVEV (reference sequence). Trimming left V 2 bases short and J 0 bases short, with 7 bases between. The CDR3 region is CASSLNGATNEKLFF. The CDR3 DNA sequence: TGTGCCAGCAGTTTAAACGGAGCAACTAATGAAAAACTGTTTTTT.

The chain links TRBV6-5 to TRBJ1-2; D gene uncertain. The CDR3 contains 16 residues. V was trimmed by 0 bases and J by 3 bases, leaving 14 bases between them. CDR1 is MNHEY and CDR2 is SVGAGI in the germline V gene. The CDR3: CASSYSSTQAYYGYTF. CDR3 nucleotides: TGTGCCAGCAGTTACTCGAGTACTCAGGCGTACTATGGCTACACCTTC.

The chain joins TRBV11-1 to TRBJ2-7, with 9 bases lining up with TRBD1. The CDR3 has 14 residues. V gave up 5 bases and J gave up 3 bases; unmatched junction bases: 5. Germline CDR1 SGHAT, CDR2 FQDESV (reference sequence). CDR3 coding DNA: TGTGCCAGCAGCCCGGACAGGGGAAACTACGAGCAGTACTTC. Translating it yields CASSPDRGNYEQYF.

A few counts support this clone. The CDR3 nucleotides read TGTGCCATCAGTCGACAGGGAAGCAGCGGGAGGGCCAACACAGATACGCAGTATTTT. Translation gives CAISRQGSSGRANTDTQYF. The V call is TRBV10-3, the J call TRBJ2-3; 10 bases fit TRBD2. The CDR3 length is 19 residues. J was trimmed by 2 bases and V by 5 bases; bases with no gene match: 16. Germline assignment: CDR1 ENHRY and CDR2 SYGVKD.

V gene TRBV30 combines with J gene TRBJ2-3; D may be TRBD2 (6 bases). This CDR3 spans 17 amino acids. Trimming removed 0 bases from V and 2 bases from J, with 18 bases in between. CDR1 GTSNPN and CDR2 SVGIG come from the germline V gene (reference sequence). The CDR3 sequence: CAWSVRLEGIFTDTQYF. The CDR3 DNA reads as TGTGCCTGGAGTGTACGGTTGGAGGGAATTTTCACAGATACGCAGTATTTT.

The CDR3 DNA is TGTGCCAGCAGTTATCATTCGGCTAGTTCGACAGATACGCAGTATTTT. This encodes CASSYHSASSTDTQYF. This rearrangement joins TRBV6-5 to TRBJ2-3; D ambiguous. Trimming removed 3 bases from V and 3 bases from J, with 16 bases in between. CDR1 and CDR2 (germline): MNHEY, SVGAGI. The CDR3 length is 16 residues.

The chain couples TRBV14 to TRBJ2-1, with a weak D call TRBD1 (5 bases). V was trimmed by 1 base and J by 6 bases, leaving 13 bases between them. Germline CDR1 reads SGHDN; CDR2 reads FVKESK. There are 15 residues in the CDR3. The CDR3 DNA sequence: TGTGCCAGCAGCCAAGTTCTTCAAGGGGCCAATGAGCAGTTCTTC. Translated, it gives CASSQVLQGANEQFF.

In DNA, the CDR3 is TGTGCCAGCAGCGTAACGCTAGCGGGAAATACGCAGTATTTT. It specifies CASSVTLAGNTQYF. This rearrangement joins TRBV9 to TRBJ2-3, with 9 bases lining up with TRBD2. Trimming removed 1 base from V and 7 bases from J; junction bases left unmatched: 4. There are 14 residues in the CDR3. Germline V gene lookup returns CDR1 SGDLS and CDR2 YYNGEE.

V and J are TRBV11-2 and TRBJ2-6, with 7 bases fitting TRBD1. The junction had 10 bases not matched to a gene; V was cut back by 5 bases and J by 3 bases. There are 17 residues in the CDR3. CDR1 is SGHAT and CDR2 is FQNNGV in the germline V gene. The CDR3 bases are TGTGCCAGCAGCCCATCGACAGGGAGTATTGGGGCCAACGTCCTGACTTTC. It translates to CASSPSTGSIGANVLTF. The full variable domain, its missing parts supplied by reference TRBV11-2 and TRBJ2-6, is EAGVAQSPRYKIIEKRQSVAFWCNPISGHATLYWYQQILGQGPKLLIQFQNNGVVDDSQLPKDRFSAERLKGVDSTLKIQPAKLEDSAVYLCASSPSTGSIGANVLTFGAGSRLTVL.

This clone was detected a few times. CDR3: CASSLGSGRVEQYF. The DNA of the CDR3 is TGTGCCAGCAGCCTAGGTAGCGGGAGGGTTGAGCAGTACTTC. The chain recombines TRBV7-8 with TRBJ2-7, with 11 positions matching TRBD2. The germline V gene has CDR1 SGHVS and CDR2 FQNEAQ. The CDR3 totals 14 residues. Unmatched junction bases numbered 7, after V lost 5 bases and J lost 7 bases.

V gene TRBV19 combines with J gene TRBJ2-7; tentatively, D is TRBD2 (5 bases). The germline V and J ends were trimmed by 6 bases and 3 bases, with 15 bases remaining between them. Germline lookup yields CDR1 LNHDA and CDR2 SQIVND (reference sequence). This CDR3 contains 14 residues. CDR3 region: CASSPSQSYYEQYF. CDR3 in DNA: TGTGCCAGTAGCCCTAGCCAGTCCTACTACGAGCAGTACTTC.

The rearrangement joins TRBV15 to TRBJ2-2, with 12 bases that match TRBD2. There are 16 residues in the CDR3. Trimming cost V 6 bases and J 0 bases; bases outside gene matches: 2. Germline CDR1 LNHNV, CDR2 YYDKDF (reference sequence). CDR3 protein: CATRLAGGSNTGELFF. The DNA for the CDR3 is TGTGCCACCAGACTAGCGGGGGGTTCGAACACCGGGGAGCTGTTTTTT.

CDR3 sequence (DNA): TGTGCCAGCAGTCCCACGGGAGCCCGTACCGGGGAGCTGTTTTTT. It translates to CASSPTGARTGELFF. The rearrangement joins TRBV7-6 to TRBJ2-2, with TRBD2 as a possible D gene (6 bases). V lost 6 bases and J 5 bases, leaving 16 bases between the germline ends. This CDR3 contains 15 residues. CDR1 SGHVS and CDR2 FNYEAQ come from the germline V gene.

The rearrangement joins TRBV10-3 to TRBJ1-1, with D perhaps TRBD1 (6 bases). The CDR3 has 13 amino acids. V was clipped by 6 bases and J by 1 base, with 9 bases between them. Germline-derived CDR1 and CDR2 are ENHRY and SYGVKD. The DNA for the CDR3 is TGTGCCATCAGACACAGGGAGAACACTGAAGCTTTCTTT. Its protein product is CAIRHRENTEAFF.

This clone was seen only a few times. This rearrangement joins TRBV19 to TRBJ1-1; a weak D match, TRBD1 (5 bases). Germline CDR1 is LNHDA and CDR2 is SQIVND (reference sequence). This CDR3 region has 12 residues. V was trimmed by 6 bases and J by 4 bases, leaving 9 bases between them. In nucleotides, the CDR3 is TGTGCCAGTAGGGACCAGGGCACTGAAGCTTTCTTT. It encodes CASRDQGTEAFF.

Here the CDR3 DNA reads TGTGCCAGCTCACCCTCTGGGACAGGGATGAATGAAAAACTGTTTTTT. It is translated as CASSPSGTGMNEKLFF. J is TRBJ1-4 and V is TRBV18; 9 bases map to TRBD1. The CDR3 is 16 amino acids. Germline CDR1 KGHSH, CDR2 LQKENI. Trimming removed 3 bases from V and 5 bases from J; junction bases left unmatched: 7.

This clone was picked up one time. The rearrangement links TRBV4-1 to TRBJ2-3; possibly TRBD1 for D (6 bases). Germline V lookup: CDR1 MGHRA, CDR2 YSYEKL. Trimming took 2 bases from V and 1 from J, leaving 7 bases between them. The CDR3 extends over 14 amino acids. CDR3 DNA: TGCGCCAGCAGCCAAAACAGGGGCACAGATACGCAGTATTTT. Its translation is CASSQNRGTDTQYF.

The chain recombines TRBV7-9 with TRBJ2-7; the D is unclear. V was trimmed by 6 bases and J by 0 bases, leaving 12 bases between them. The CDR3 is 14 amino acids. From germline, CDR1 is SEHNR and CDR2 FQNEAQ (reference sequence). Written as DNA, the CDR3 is TGTGCCAGCAGTGTTGTCGGAGTCTCCTACGAGCAGTACTTC. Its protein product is CASSVVGVSYEQYF.

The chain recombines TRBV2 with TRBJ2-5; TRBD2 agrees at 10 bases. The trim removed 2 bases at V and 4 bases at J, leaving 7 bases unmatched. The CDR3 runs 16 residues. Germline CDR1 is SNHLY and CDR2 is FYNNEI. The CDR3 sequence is CASSETSAGGRETQYF. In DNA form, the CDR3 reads TGTGCCAGCAGTGAAACGTCAGCGGGAGGGCGAGAGACCCAGTACTTC.

For the CDR3, the DNA is TGTGCCAGCTTTCGTGAGGTTGGCTACACCTTC. It yields the protein CASFREVGYTF. V is TRBV28 and J is TRBJ1-2; D remains unclear. There are 11 residues in the CDR3. Trimming shortened V by 8 bases and J by 7 bases, and 11 bases separated the two germline ends. CDR1 is MDHEN and CDR2 is SYDVKM in the germline V gene.

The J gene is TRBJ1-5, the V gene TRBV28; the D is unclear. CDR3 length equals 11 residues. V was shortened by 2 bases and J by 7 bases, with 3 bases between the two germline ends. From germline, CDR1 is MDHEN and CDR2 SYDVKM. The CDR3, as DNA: TGTGCCAGCAGTTTAGGCCAGCCCCAGCATTTT. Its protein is CASSLGQPQHF.

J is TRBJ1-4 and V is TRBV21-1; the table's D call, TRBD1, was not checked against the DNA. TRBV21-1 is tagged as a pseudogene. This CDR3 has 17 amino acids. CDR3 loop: CASSKAKVDRGYEKLFF. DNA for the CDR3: TGTGCCAGCAGCAAAGCCAAAGTTGACAGGGGTTATGAAAAACTGTTTTTT.

CDR3 amino acids: CASSPSGTYEQYF. DNA for the CDR3: TGTGCCAGCTCACCTTCCGGGACCTACGAGCAGTACTTC. V usage is TRBV18 and J usage is TRBJ2-7; possible D gene TRBD2, 5 bases. The V gene's germline CDR1 is KGHSH and CDR2 LQKENI. Trimming stripped 3 bases from V and 2 bases from J, with 8 bases between. The CDR3 length is 13 residues.